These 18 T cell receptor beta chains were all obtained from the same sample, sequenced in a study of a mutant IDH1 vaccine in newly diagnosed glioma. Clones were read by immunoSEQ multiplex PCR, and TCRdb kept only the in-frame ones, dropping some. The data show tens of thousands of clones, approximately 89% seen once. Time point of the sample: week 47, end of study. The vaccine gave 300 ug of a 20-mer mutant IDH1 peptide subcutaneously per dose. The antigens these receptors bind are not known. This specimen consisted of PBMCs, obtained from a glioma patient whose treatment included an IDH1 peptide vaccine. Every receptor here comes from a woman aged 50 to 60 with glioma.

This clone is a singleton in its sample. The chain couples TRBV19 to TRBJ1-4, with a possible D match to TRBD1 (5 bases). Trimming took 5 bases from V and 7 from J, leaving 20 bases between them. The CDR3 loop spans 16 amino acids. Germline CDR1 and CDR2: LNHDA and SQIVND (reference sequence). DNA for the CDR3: TGTGCCAGTAGTGGGGCCCCAGCGGTGGATGTTGAAAAACTGTTTTTT. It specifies CASSGAPAVDVEKLFF.

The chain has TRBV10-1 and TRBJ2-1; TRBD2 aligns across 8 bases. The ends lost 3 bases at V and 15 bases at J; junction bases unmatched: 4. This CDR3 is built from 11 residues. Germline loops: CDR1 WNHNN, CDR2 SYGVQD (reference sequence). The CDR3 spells CASSEAGVAFF. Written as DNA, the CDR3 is TGCGCCAGCAGTGAAGCGGGAGTAGCGTTCTTC.

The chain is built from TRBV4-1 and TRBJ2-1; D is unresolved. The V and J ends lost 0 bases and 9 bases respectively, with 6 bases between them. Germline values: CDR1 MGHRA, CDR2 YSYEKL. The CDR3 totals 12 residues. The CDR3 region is CASSQESFEQFF. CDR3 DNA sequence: TGCGCCAGCAGCCAAGAAAGCTTTGAGCAGTTCTTC.

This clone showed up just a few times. CDR3 DNA sequence: TGTGCCAGCAGCGCAAGTTGGGGGCGGGACACTGAAGCTTTCTTT. Translating it yields CASSASWGRDTEAFF. The chain carries TRBV7-6 and TRBJ1-1; D possibly corresponds to TRBD1 (6 bases). Trimming left V 5 bases short and J 3 bases short, with 16 bases between. The CDR3 totals 15 residues. Germline CDR1 reads SGHVS; CDR2 reads FNYEAQ.

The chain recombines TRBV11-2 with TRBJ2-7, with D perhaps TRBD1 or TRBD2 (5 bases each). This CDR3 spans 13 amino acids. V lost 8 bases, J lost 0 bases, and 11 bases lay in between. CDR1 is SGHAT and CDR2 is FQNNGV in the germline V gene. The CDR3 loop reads CASEGSVSYEQYF. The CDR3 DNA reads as TGTGCCAGCGAGGGGTCTGTCTCCTACGAGCAGTACTTC.

This CDR3 is CASSPRLAGYNEQFF. The CDR3 nucleotides are TGTGCCAGCAGCCCGCGACTAGCGGGGTACAATGAGCAGTTCTTC. The V and J genes are TRBV11-3 and TRBJ2-1; 11 bases match TRBD2. Germline CDR1 is SGHNT and CDR2 is YENEEA. With 5 bases clipped from V and 4 bases from J, the junction kept 4 bases outside the gene matches. CDR3 length: 15 amino acids.

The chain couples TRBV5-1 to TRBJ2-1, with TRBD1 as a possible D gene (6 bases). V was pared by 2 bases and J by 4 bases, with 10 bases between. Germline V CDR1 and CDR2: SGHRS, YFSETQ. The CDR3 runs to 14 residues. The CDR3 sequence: CASSFGDNYNEQFF. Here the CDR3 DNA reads TGCGCCAGCAGCTTTGGGGACAATTACAATGAGCAGTTCTTC.

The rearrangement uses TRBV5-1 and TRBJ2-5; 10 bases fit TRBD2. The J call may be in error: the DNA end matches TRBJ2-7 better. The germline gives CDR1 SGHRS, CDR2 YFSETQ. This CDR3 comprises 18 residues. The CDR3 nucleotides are TGCGCCAGCAGCTTACCCAAAGCTTTAAGGACTAGCGGTGACGAGCAGTACTTC. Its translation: CASSLPKALRTSGDEQYF.

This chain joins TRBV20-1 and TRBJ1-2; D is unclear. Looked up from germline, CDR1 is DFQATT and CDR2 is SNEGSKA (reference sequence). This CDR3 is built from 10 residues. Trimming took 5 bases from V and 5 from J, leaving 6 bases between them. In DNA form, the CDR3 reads TGCAGTGCTGTGGGGTATGGCTACACCTTC. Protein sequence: CSAVGYGYTF.

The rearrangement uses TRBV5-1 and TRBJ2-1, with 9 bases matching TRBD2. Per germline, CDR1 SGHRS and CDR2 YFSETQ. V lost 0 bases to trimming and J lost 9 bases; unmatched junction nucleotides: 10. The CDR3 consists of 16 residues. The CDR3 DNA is TGCGCCAGCAGCTTGGCGGCTAGCGGGGACGGAAGTGAGCAGTTCTTC. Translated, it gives CASSLAASGDGSEQFF.

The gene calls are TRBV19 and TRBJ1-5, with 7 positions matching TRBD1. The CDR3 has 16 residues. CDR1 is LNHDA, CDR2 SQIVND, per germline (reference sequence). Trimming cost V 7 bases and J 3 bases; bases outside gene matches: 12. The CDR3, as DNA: TGTGCCAGTACCTTGACCAGGGGGAGCTTCAATCAGCCCCAGCATTTT. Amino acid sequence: CASTLTRGSFNQPQHF.

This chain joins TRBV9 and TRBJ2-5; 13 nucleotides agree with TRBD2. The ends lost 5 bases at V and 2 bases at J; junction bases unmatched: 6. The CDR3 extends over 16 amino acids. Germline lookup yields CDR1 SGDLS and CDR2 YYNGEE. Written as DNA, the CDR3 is TGTGCCAGCAGGACCGGACTAGCGGGGGAACAAGAGACCCAGTACTTC. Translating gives CASRTGLAGEQETQYF.

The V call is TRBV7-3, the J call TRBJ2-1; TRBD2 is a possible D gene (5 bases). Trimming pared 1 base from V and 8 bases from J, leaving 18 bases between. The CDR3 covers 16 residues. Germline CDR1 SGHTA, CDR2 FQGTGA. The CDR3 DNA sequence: TGTGCCAGCAGCTTAAGCCCATGGACTTTACTTGATGAGCAGTTCTTC. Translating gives CASSLSPWTLLDEQFF.

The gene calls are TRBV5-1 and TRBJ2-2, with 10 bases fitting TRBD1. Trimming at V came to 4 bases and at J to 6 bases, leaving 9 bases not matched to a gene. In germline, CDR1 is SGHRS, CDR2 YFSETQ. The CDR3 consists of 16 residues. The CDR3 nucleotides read TGCGCCAGCAGCACCCCGGGACAGGGGATGGCCGGGGAGCTGTTTTTT. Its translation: CASSTPGQGMAGELFF.

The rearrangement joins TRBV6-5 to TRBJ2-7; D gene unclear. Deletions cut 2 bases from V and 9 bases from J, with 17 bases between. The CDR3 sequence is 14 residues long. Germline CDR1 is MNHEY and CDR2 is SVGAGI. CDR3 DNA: TGTGCCAGCAGTTACCTGAAGGACGTTATAGGGCAGTACTTC. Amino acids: CASSYLKDVIGQYF.

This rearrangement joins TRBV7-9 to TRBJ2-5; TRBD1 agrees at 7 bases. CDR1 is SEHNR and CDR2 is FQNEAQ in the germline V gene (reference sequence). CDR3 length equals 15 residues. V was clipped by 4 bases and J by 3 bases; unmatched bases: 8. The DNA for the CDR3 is TGTGCCAGCAGCTGGTTCGGTGACAGGGAAGAGACCCAGTACTTC. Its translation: CASSWFGDREETQYF. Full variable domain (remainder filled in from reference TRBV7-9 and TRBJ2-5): DTGVSQNPRHKITKRGQNVTFRCDPISEHNRLYWYRQTLGQGPEFLTYFQNEAQLEKSRLLSDRFSAERPKGSFSTLEIQRTEQGDSAMYLCASSWFGDREETQYFGPGTRLLVL.

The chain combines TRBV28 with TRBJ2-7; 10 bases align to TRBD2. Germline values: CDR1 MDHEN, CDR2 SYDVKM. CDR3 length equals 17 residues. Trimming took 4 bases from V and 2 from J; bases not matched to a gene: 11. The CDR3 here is CASSSPNSGRLPYEQYF. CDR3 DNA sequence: TGTGCCAGCAGTTCCCCTAATAGCGGGAGGCTTCCCTACGAGCAGTACTTC.

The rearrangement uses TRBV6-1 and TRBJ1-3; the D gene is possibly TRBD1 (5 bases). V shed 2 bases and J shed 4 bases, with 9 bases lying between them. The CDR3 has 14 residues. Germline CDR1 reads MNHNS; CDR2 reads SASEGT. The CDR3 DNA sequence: TGTGCCAGCAGTGAAATGGGGGACGGAAACACCATATATTTT. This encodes CASSEMGDGNTIYF.